The next 8 T cell receptor beta chains were all read from a single sample in a study of control samples from healthy donors and cancer patients. The repertoire was sequenced with immunoSEQ multiplex PCR; TCRdb's copy has only in-frame clones and lacks some. The sample lists roughly 95,000 clones; 85% to 90% were seen once. Sequences were obtained from blood. These receptors came from a man younger than 45 in good health.

This rearrangement joins TRBV5-5 to TRBJ1-5; D ambiguous. In germline, CDR1 is SGHKS, CDR2 YYEKEE (reference sequence). Trimming took 0 bases from V and 5 from J, leaving 12 bases between them. This CDR3 has 15 residues. The CDR3 DNA reads as TGTGCCAGCAGCTTGGATTTTGGAGGAGATCAGCCCCAGCATTTT. As protein: CASSLDFGGDQPQHF.

This clone was picked up one time. Here the CDR3 reads CASSYTSGTYEQYF. The CDR3, as DNA: TGTGCCAGCAGTTACACTAGCGGAACCTACGAGCAGTACTTC. This chain connects TRBV6-5 to TRBJ2-7; 8 bases are shared with TRBD2. V lost 2 bases and J lost 2; bases outside the gene matches: 2. The CDR3 contains 14 residues. The germline gives CDR1 MNHEY, CDR2 SVGAGI.

CDR3 region: CASSSLASGNEQFF. DNA for the CDR3: TGCGCCAGCAGCTCGCTAGCTTCGGGTAATGAGCAGTTCTTC. The chain links TRBV5-1 to TRBJ2-1, with D perhaps TRBD2 (5 bases). This CDR3 is 14 amino acids long. Germline V lookup: CDR1 SGHRS, CDR2 YFSETQ. With 3 bases removed from V and 7 bases from J, the gap between germline ends came to 14 bases.

J is TRBJ1-2 and V is TRBV5-1; D is uncertain. Germline lookup yields CDR1 SGHRS and CDR2 YFSETQ. This CDR3 has 13 amino acids. The V end was cut by 4 bases, the J end by 0 bases, with 7 bases between. DNA of the CDR3: TGCGCCAGCAGCCCCGGGCCTAACTATGGCTACACCTTC. The encoded protein is CASSPGPNYGYTF.

The gene calls are TRBV13 and TRBJ2-3, with D tentatively TRBD1 (5 bases). V lost 3 bases and J lost 0, with 10 bases in between. CDR3 size: 15 residues. Germline values: CDR1 PRHDT, CDR2 FYEKMQ (reference sequence). This CDR3 reads CASSFRGSSTDTQYF. In nucleotides, the CDR3 is TGTGCCAGCAGCTTTAGGGGCTCTAGCACAGATACGCAGTATTTT.

This clone has only one observation. This chain connects TRBV21-1 to TRBJ2-3; the tabulated D call, TRBD2, remains unverified against the DNA. TRBV21-1 is a pseudogene segment. There are 16 residues in the CDR3. Here the CDR3 DNA reads TGTGCCAGCAGCAATTCCCGCGGGAGGGCTAGAGATACGCAGTATTTT. It codes for CASSNSRGRARDTQYF.

In the case of this clone: Other DNA sequences in the sample encode the same CDR3. The chain employs TRBV2 and TRBJ1-5; D gene uncertain. The CDR3 sequence is 14 residues long. V was clipped by 4 bases and J by 0 bases, with 7 bases between them. The germline V gene has CDR1 SNHLY and CDR2 FYNNEI. The CDR3 DNA follows: TGTGCCAGCAGTGGGCAACGTAGCAATCAGCCCCAGCATTTT. The encoded protein is CASSGQRSNQPQHF.

V and J are TRBV19 and TRBJ2-7; TRBD2 might be the D (6 bases). The CDR3 sequence is 15 residues long. Trimming left V 3 bases short and J 0 bases short, with 12 bases between. Germline assignment: CDR1 LNHDA and CDR2 SQIVND (reference sequence). CDR3 amino acids: CASSIYGGNSYEQYF. In nucleotides, the CDR3 is TGTGCCAGTAGTATTTATGGCGGGAACTCCTACGAGCAGTACTTC.